A single sample is the source of the 4 T cell receptor beta chains below, sequenced in a study of molecular identifiers for immune sequencing clone quantification. TCRdb re-analysed the PCR reads in MiXCR, keeping a single row per CDR3 protein. Here the sample spans about 300,000 distinct CDR3 sequences, about a fifth being singletons. The sequenced material came from naive CD8+ T cells from blood, with Jurkat cell RNA spiked in. Specified subset: FACS-sorted CD8+CD4-CCR7+CD45RA+ naive T cells. The receptor source for this set is a human donor in good health. Some libraries in this study had Jurkat cell RNA spiked in.

This clonotype came up many times. V gene TRBV27 combines with J gene TRBJ2-7; D is uncertain. The CDR3 spans 13 residues. Deletions cut 4 bases from V and 2 bases from J, with 9 bases between. The V gene's germline CDR1 is MNHEY and CDR2 SMNVEV (reference sequence). The CDR3 region is CASSSTLAYEQYF. The CDR3 DNA reads as TGTGCCAGCAGTTCGACCTTGGCCTACGAGCAGTACTTC.

Note on this clonotype: A much larger clone is a single base away; this may be a read error. The chain is built from TRBV27 and TRBJ1-4; TRBD1 might be the D (6 bases). Germline values: CDR1 MNHEY, CDR2 SMNVEV (reference sequence). This CDR3 spans 14 amino acids. The CDR3 DNA follows: TGTGCCAGCAGTTTAGTAGGGGGGGGTGAAAGACTGTTTTTT. It yields the protein CASSLVGGGERLFF. The full variable domain, in which reference TRBV27 and TRBJ1-4 provide the parts outside the CDR3, is EAQVTQNPRYLITVTGKKLTVTCSQNMNHEYMSWYRQDPGLGLRQIYYSMNVEVTDKGDVPEGYKVSRKEKRNFPLILESPSPNQTSLYFCASSLVGGGERLFFGSGTQLSVL.

In this sample, this clonotype turned up many times. The genes are TRBV6-2 or TRBV6-3 and TRBJ1-1; no definite D call. V lost 6 bases to trimming and J lost 3 bases, with 17 bases between them. Germline-derived CDR1 and CDR2 are MNHEY and SVGEGT. The CDR3 extends over 15 amino acids. The CDR3 loop reads CASSPRGVVDTEAFF. As DNA, the CDR3 is TGTGCCAGCAGCCCACGGGGAGTGGTGGACACTGAAGCTTTCTTT.

The rearrangement joins TRBV27 to TRBJ2-5, with TRBD2 as a possible D gene (5 bases). The CDR3 is made up of 13 amino acids. The V end lost 6 bases, the J end lost 2 bases, and 10 bases lay between the germline ends. Germline-derived CDR1 and CDR2 are MNHEY and SMNVEV (reference sequence). The DNA for the CDR3 is TGTGCCAGCAGATCGGACTTACAAGAGACCCAGTACTTC. Translated: CASRSDLQETQYF.